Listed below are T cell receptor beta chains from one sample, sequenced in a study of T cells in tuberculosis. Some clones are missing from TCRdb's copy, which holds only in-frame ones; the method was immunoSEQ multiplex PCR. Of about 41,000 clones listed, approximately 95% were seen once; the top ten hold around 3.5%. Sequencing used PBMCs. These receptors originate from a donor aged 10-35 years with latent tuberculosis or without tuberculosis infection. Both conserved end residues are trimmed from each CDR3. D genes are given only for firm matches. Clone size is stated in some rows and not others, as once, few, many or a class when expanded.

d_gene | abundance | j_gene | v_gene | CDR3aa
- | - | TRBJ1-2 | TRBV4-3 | ASSQKDRNYGYT
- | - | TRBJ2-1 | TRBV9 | ASSARDIHYNEQF
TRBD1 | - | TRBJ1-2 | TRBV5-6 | ASSPYRQGLDYGYT
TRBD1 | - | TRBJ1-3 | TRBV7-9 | ASSLIPGQGSGNTIY
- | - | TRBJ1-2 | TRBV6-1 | ASSDRSVSNYGYT
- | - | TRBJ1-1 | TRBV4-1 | ASSRIPGHTLNTEAF
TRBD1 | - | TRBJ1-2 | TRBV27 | ASSLWTGDYYGYT
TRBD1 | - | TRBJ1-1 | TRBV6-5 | ASMGTGLNTEAF
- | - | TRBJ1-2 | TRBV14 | ASSQWGGQSGYT
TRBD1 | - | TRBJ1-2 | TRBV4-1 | ASSQDLLAGTGAYGYT
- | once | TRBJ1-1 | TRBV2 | ASFPMGQGKTEAF
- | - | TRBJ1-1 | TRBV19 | ASNTGVVGKTEAF
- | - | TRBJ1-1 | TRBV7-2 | ASSLGNQGNTEAF
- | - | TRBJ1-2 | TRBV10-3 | AIMMRGGYT
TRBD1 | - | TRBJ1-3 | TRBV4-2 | ASSPTLGQVEAGNTIY
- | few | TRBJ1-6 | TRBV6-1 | ASSLDSSYNSPLH
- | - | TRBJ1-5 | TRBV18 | ASSPDSGPTNQPQH
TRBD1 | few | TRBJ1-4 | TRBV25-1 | ASSGTGATNEKLF
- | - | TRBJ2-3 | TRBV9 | ASSVDPGYTDTQY
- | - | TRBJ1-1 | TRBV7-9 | ASSPYSRYEAF
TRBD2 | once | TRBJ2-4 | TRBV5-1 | ASTPGGGNIQY
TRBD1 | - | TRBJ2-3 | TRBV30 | AWSANGGRGTDTQY
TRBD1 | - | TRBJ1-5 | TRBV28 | ASSTGTGRNQPQH
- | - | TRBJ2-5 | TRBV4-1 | ASSQFLRVVETQY
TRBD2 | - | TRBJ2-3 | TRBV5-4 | ASSLASGYDTQY
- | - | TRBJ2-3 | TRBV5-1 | ASSLAGSTDTQY
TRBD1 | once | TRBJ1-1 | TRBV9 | ASSVRQGGTEAF
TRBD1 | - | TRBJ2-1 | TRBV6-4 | ASSGTGGSNEQF
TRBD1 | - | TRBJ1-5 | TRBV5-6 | ASSSTGTDQPQH
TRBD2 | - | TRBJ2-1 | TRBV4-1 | ASSQDLAGGLNEQF
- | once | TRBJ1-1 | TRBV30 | AWSSNLVHRNTEAF
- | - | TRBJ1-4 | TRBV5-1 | ASSLQAKGNEKLF
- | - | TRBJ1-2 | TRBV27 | ASSLQGYGYT
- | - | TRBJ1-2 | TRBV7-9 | ASSSGVYYGYT
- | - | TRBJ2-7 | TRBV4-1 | ASSQEPGTPYEQY
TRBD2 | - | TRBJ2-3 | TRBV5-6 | ASSFSAGGPLVADTQY
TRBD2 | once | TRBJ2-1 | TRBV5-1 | ASSFLGLAGGPLGNEQF
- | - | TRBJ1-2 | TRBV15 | ATSRDEFRRGVENYGYT
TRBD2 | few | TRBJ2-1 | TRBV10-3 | AAPGSGGGSYNEQF
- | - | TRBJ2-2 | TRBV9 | ASSPAGELF
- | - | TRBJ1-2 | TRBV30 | AWSVFQGMDYGYT
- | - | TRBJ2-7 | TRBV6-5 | ASSSTDSEQY
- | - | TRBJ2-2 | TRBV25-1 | ASSESSKSVTGELF
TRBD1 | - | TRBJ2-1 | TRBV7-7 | ASSPGTGVNEQF
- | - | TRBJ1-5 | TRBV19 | ASSIAQGNQPQH
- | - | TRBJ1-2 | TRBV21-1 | ASTPEGGGGYT
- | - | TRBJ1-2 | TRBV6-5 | ASSYSPTFNYGYT
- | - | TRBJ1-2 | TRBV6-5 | ASRIYVSGSGYT
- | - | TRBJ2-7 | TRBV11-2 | ASSPWVTTYEQY
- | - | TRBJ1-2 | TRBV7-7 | ASSPLGASYGYT
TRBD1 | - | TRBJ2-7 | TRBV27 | ASWKARDRGFYEQY
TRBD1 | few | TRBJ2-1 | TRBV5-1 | ASSSRGQGASNEQF